The 10 T cell receptor beta chains below all came from one sample that was sequenced in a study of sequential checkpoint blockade in melanoma. As for treatment: randomized to nivolumab then ipilimumab (arm A) or the reverse (arm B). Some clones are missing from TCRdb's copy, which holds only in-frame ones; the method was immunoSEQ multiplex PCR. The profile covers 7,000 to 9,000 clones, with approximately 20% appearing a single time and 12% taken by the ten largest. Material: tumor tissue (inferred from file names), obtained from a patient given nivolumab and ipilimumab in sequence. The receptors derive from a human donor with melanoma.

This clone was seen only a few times. The chain employs TRBV7-5 and TRBJ2-3; the table assigns TRBD2, which was not confirmed against the DNA. TRBV7-5 is a pseudogene. This CDR3 spans 16 amino acids. CDR3 residues: CASSLARGGHEDTQYF. CDR3 coding DNA: TGTGCCAGCAGCCTTGCTCGGGGGGGCCACGAAGATACGCAGTATTTT.

In nucleotides, the CDR3 is TGTGCCAGCAGTCGGACTAGCGGGGCGAGCACAGATACGCAGTATTTT. Translation: CASSRTSGASTDTQYF. The chain combines TRBV6-8 with TRBJ2-3; 12 bases fit TRBD2. After removal of 5 bases from V and 0 bases from J, the junction contained 3 bases not matched to a gene. The CDR3 has 16 residues. Germline CDR1 is MNHGY and CDR2 is SAAAGT.

A few counts support this clone. J is TRBJ2-2 and V is TRBV6-7; 9 bases fit TRBD1. Being an ORF, TRBV6-7 has a function that is uncertain. V lost 6 bases and J lost 4; bases outside the gene matches: 9. This CDR3 contains 16 residues. DNA of the CDR3: TGTGCCAGCAGACGCCGGGACAGGGAGGTCACCGGGGAGCTGTTTTTT. Protein sequence: CASRRRDREVTGELFF.

V gene TRBV5-8 combines with J gene TRBJ1-2; the D is unclear. The V gene's germline CDR1 is SGHTS and CDR2 YDEGEE. This CDR3 region has 13 residues. Deletions cut 7 bases from V and 2 bases from J, with 12 bases between. CDR3 sequence (DNA): TGTGCCAGCTTCAATCAACCAAACTATGGCTACACCTTC. The encoded protein is CASFNQPNYGYTF. The full variable domain, in which reference TRBV5-8 and TRBJ1-2 provide the parts outside the CDR3, is EAGVTQSPTHLIKTRGQQATLRCSPISGHTSVYWYQQALGLGLQFLLWYDEGEERNRGNFPPRFSGRQFPNYSSELNVNALELEDSALYLCASFNQPNYGYTFGSGTRLTVV.

This chain uses TRBV6-8 with TRBJ2-1, with D perhaps matching TRBD1 (8 bases). Germline CDR1 MNHGY, CDR2 SAAAGT. The CDR3 spans 14 residues. V was shortened by 4 bases and J by 6 bases, with 13 bases between the two germline ends. The CDR3 DNA sequence: TGTGCCAGCAGTTTCGGGGGGACAGGCAATGAGCAGTTCTTC. Protein product: CASSFGGTGNEQFF.

This clone came up a few times. CDR3 in amino acids: CSVKGQSYEQYF. Written as DNA, the CDR3 is TGCAGCGTGAAGGGACAGTCCTACGAGCAGTACTTC. The chain recombines TRBV29-1 with TRBJ2-7; 7 bases line up with TRBD1. The J segment lost 1 base and the V segment lost 6 bases, leaving 3 bases of the junction unmatched. Germline assignment: CDR1 SQVTM and CDR2 ANQGSEA. The CDR3 totals 12 residues.

This clone came up many times. The rearrangement links TRBV4-1 to TRBJ2-2; D perhaps matches TRBD1 (5 bases). The CDR3 runs to 16 residues. Trimming left V 1 base short and J 0 bases short, with 9 bases between. Germline loops: CDR1 MGHRA, CDR2 YSYEKL. The CDR3 DNA sequence: TGCGCCAGCAGCCAAGGGTCAGGGCCGAACACCGGGGAGCTGTTTTTT. Amino acid sequence: CASSQGSGPNTGELFF.

The gene calls are TRBV11-3 and TRBJ1-4, with 10 bases fitting TRBD1. The germline gives CDR1 SGHNT, CDR2 YENEEA. CDR3 length equals 15 residues. The junction had 4 bases not matched to a gene; V was cut back by 6 bases and J by 3 bases. The CDR3 loop is CASRRQGAANEKLFF. CDR3 nucleotides: TGTGCCAGCAGGAGACAGGGGGCGGCTAATGAAAAACTGTTTTTT.

J is TRBJ1-2 and V is TRBV18, with 7 bases matching TRBD1. The germline gives CDR1 KGHSH, CDR2 LQKENI. The CDR3 sequence is 15 residues long. V shed 3 bases and J 2 bases; nucleotides not matched to a gene: 6. The CDR3, as DNA: TGTGCCAGCTCACCGATCATGGGACAGAACTATGGCTACACCTTC. It specifies CASSPIMGQNYGYTF.

This clone is classed as large. V gene TRBV6-8 combines with J gene TRBJ1-1; D may be TRBD1 (5 bases). V lost 4 bases, J lost 1 base, and 10 bases lay in between. CDR3 length equals 14 residues. Germline loops: CDR1 MNHGY, CDR2 SAAAGT. The CDR3 DNA reads TGTGCCAGCAGTTGGAGGACACAGAACACTGAAGCTTTCTTT. This gives the protein CASSWRTQNTEAFF.